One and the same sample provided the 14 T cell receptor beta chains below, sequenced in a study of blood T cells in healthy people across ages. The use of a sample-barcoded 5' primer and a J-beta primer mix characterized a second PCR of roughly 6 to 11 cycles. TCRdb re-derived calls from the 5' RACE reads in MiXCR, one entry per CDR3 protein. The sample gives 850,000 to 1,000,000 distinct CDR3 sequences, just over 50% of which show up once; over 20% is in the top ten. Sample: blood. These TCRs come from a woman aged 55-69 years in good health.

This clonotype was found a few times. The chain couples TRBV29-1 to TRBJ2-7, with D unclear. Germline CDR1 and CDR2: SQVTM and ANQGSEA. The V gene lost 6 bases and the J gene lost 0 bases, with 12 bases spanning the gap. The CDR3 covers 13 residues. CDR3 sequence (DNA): TGCAGCGTCCGTGTACAAATCTCCTACGAGCAGTACTTC. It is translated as CSVRVQISYEQYF.

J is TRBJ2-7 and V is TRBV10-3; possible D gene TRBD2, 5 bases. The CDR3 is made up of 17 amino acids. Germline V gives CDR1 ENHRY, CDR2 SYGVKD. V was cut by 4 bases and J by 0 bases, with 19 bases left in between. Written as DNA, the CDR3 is TGTGCCATCAGTGGGGCAACCGGGGTCCCCAGCTCCTACGAGCAGTACTTC. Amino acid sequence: CAISGATGVPSSYEQYF.

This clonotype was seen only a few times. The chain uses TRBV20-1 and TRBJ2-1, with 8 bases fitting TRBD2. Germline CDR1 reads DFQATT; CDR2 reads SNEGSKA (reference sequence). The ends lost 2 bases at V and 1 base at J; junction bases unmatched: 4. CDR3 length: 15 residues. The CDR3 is CSARLTGGSYNEQFF. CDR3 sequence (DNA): TGCAGTGCTAGACTCACGGGAGGGTCCTACAATGAGCAGTTCTTC.

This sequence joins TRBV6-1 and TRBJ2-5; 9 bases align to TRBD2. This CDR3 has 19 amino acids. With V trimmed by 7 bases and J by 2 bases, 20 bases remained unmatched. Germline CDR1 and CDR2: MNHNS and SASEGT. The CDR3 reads CASKTTGFSGSSLQETQYF. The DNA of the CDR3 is TGTGCCAGCAAAACGACAGGGTTTAGCGGGAGCTCCTTACAAGAGACCCAGTACTTC.

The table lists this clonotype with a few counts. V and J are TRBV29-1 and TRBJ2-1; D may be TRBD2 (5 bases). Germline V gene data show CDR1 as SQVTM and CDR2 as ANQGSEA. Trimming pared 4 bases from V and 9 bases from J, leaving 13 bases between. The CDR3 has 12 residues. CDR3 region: CSVGGWVGEQFF. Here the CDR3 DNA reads TGCAGCGTTGGAGGGTGGGTGGGTGAGCAGTTCTTC.

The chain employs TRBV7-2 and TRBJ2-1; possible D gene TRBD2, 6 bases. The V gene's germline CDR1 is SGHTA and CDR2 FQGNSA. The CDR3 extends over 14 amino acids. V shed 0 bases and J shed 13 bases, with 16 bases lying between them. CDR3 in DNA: TGTGCCAGCAGCTTAGCTGGACGCCGGGAGACCCAGTTCTTC. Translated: CASSLAGRRETQFF.

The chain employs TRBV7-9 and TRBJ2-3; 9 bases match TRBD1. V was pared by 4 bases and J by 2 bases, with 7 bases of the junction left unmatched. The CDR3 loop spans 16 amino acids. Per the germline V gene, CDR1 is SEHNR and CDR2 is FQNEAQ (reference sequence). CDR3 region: CASSYRQGEDTDTQYF. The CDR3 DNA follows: TGTGCCAGCAGCTACCGACAGGGGGAGGACACAGATACGCAGTATTTT. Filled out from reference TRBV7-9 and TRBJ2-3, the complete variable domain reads DTGVSQNPRHKITKRGQNVTFRCDPISEHNRLYWYRQTLGQGPEFLTYFQNEAQLEKSRLLSDRFSAERPKGSFSTLEIQRTEQGDSAMYLCASSYRQGEDTDTQYFGPGTRLTVL.

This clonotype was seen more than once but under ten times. The CDR3 protein is CASSAGTGVNEQYF. For the CDR3, the DNA is TGTGCCAGCAGCGCTGGGACAGGGGTGAACGAGCAGTACTTC. The chain couples TRBV9 to TRBJ2-7; 10 nucleotides agree with TRBD1. The CDR3 has 14 residues. CDR1 SGDLS and CDR2 YYNGEE come from the germline V gene. Unmatched junction bases numbered 5, after V lost 3 bases and J lost 5 bases.

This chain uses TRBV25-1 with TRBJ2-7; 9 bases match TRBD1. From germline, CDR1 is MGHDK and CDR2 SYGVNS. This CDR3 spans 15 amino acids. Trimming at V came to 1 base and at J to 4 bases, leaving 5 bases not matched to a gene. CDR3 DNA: TGTGCCAGCAGTGAATTAAAACAGGGGGCTTACGAGCAGTACTTC. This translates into CASSELKQGAYEQYF.

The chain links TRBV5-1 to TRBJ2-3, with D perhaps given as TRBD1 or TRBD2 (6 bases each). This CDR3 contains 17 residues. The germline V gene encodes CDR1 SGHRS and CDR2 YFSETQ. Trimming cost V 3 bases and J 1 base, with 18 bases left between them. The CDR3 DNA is TGCGCCAGCAGCTCCCCGGAGGGGGATTATGGCACAGATACGCAGTATTTT. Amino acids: CASSSPEGDYGTDTQYF.

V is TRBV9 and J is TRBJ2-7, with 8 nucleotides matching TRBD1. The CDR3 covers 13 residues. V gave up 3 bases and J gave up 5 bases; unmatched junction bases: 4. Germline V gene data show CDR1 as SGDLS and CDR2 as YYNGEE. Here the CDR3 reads CASSAQGAHEQYF. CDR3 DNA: TGTGCCAGCAGCGCCCAGGGGGCCCACGAGCAGTACTTC.

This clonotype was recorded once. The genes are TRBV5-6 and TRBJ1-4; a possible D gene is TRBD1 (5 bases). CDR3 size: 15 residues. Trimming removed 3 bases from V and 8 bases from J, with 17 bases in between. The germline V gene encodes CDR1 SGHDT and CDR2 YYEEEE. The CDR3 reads CASSSRGKDDEKLFF. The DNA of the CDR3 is TGTGCCAGCAGCTCTCGGGGGAAAGACGACGAAAAACTGTTTTTT.

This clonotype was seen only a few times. The CDR3 sequence is CAWKWDRETQYF. For the CDR3, the DNA is TGTGCCTGGAAATGGGACAGAGAGACCCAGTACTTC. The chain combines TRBV30 with TRBJ2-5, with 7 bases aligning to TRBD1. The germline gives CDR1 GTSNPN, CDR2 SVGIG (reference sequence). The CDR3 contains 12 residues. V was pared by 4 bases and J by 4 bases, with 3 bases of the junction left unmatched.

The CDR3 nucleotides are TGCAGTGCTAGAGGCTCCACAGGACTAGTGGGAGTCTACGAGCAGTACTTC. Encoded protein: CSARGSTGLVGVYEQYF. J is TRBJ2-7 and V is TRBV20-1; 7 bases agree with TRBD2. The CDR3 spans 17 residues. Per the germline V gene, CDR1 is DFQATT and CDR2 is SNEGSKA (reference sequence). V shed 1 base, J shed 3 bases, and the junction held 15 bases outside the gene matches.